Listed below are T cell receptor beta chains from one sample, sequenced in a study of blood T cell repertoires in COVID-19. The protocol was immunoSEQ multiplex PCR, while the TCRdb copy is restricted to in-frame clones and leaves out a portion. This sample has 250,000 to 350,000 clones, with around nine tenths found just once. The sample comprised peripheral blood. These receptors were taken from a woman aged 25 to 39 with COVID-19, enrolled during active disease. Each CDR3 is given without its conserved first and last residue.

v_gene: TRBV6-5; j_gene: TRBJ1-3; CDR3aa: ASSYGRVGTIY
v_gene: TRBV24-1; j_gene: TRBJ2-3; CDR3aa: ATSDRLASTDTQY
v_gene: TRBV30; j_gene: TRBJ2-1; CDR3aa: AWTGGPYNEQF
v_gene: TRBV19; j_gene: TRBJ2-7; CDR3aa: ASSFGRAYEQY
v_gene: TRBV18; j_gene: TRBJ2-3; CDR3aa: ASSATSTDTQY
v_gene: TRBV7-2; j_gene: TRBJ2-7; CDR3aa: ASSLEGQGSYEQY
v_gene: TRBV19; j_gene: TRBJ2-1; CDR3aa: ASSIVGLYNEQF
v_gene: TRBV28; j_gene: TRBJ1-2; CDR3aa: AIQLQGAGGYT
v_gene: TRBV4-1; j_gene: TRBJ2-7; CDR3aa: ASSQVQGSSYEQY
v_gene: TRBV6-5; j_gene: TRBJ1-6; CDR3aa: ASSYSLFRNSPLH
v_gene: TRBV20-1; j_gene: TRBJ2-7; CDR3aa: SASVGQGGSYEQY
v_gene: TRBV19; j_gene: TRBJ2-7; CDR3aa: ASRHSGRVGYEQY
v_gene: TRBV19; j_gene: TRBJ1-2; CDR3aa: ASTQGADGKRGYT
v_gene: TRBV10-1; j_gene: TRBJ1-6; CDR3aa: ASSDSGVSSPLH
v_gene: TRBV9; j_gene: TRBJ2-1; CDR3aa: ASSVERGASGPDEQF
v_gene: TRBV5-4; j_gene: TRBJ2-7; CDR3aa: ASSRGASGSSYEQY
v_gene: TRBV28; j_gene: TRBJ2-2; CDR3aa: ASSLYRGTGELF
v_gene: TRBV7-2; j_gene: TRBJ2-1; CDR3aa: ASSPILAAPEQF
v_gene: TRBV5-1; j_gene: TRBJ2-7; CDR3aa: ASRMTPQLATDPYEQY
v_gene: TRBV24-1; j_gene: TRBJ2-2; CDR3aa: ATSDHPGTENTGELF
v_gene: TRBV30; j_gene: TRBJ1-1; CDR3aa: AWSPRGAQAF
v_gene: TRBV7-2; j_gene: TRBJ2-5; CDR3aa: ASSPGTSGETQY
v_gene: TRBV7-2; j_gene: TRBJ2-5; CDR3aa: ASSSGTSGRETQY
v_gene: TRBV4-1; j_gene: TRBJ2-7; CDR3aa: ASSQDTREQY
v_gene: TRBV9; j_gene: TRBJ1-3; CDR3aa: ASSVGGLGNTIY
v_gene: TRBV7-3; j_gene: TRBJ2-3; CDR3aa: ASSSGGGGDTQY
v_gene: TRBV30; j_gene: TRBJ1-1; CDR3aa: ARTPGGSTEAF
v_gene: TRBV5-1; j_gene: TRBJ2-2; CDR3aa: ASSLPSGSNTGELF
v_gene: TRBV6-2/TRBV6-3; j_gene: TRBJ1-1; CDR3aa: ASSWDRGSWNTEAF
v_gene: TRBV12-3/TRBV12-4; j_gene: TRBJ2-7; CDR3aa: ASSLRQAGEQY
v_gene: TRBV19; j_gene: TRBJ1-5; CDR3aa: ASTVDGGAGQPQH
v_gene: TRBV5-1; j_gene: TRBJ2-1; CDR3aa: ASSWGLAGWGHNEQF
v_gene: TRBV4-3; j_gene: TRBJ2-3; CDR3aa: ASSQDGRAADTQY
v_gene: TRBV5-4; j_gene: TRBJ1-2; CDR3aa: ASSLQVSNYGYT
v_gene: TRBV7-3; j_gene: TRBJ1-6; CDR3aa: ASSWGQVDSPLH
v_gene: TRBV28; j_gene: TRBJ1-5; CDR3aa: ASSPGPGQLSNQPQH
v_gene: TRBV6-6; j_gene: TRBJ2-7; CDR3aa: ASSVTAYEQY
v_gene: TRBV7-9; j_gene: TRBJ2-7; CDR3aa: ASSLSGGIYEQY
v_gene: TRBV6-2/TRBV6-3; j_gene: TRBJ2-1; CDR3aa: ASSPLGGTGRVEQF
v_gene: TRBV4-2; j_gene: TRBJ2-1; CDR3aa: ASSQPSTSPRGNEQF
v_gene: TRBV4-3; j_gene: TRBJ2-7; CDR3aa: ASSQDWGRGTGGAYEQY
v_gene: TRBV23-1; j_gene: TRBJ2-1; CDR3aa: ASSRSQGYNEQF
v_gene: TRBV5-1; j_gene: TRBJ2-1; CDR3aa: ASAGLLLVEQF
v_gene: TRBV7-3; j_gene: TRBJ1-5; CDR3aa: ASSLNSGQPQH
v_gene: TRBV9; j_gene: TRBJ2-2; CDR3aa: ASSPDRGLVGELF
v_gene: TRBV11-3; j_gene: TRBJ2-7; CDR3aa: ASSLGSRDTYEQY
v_gene: TRBV5-1; j_gene: TRBJ2-5; CDR3aa: ASSLGDSRQETQY
v_gene: TRBV18; j_gene: TRBJ2-1; CDR3aa: ASSPTWSGSGDEQF
v_gene: TRBV25-1; j_gene: TRBJ1-5; CDR3aa: ASSGETGANQPQH
v_gene: TRBV6-5; j_gene: TRBJ2-1; CDR3aa: ASSPRIMTVVEQF
v_gene: TRBV6-5; j_gene: TRBJ2-3; CDR3aa: ASSLDFTDTQY
v_gene: TRBV7-2; j_gene: TRBJ2-5; CDR3aa: ASSLDRVETQY
v_gene: TRBV6-5; j_gene: TRBJ1-5; CDR3aa: ASSFMASGPQH